The present T cell receptor (beta chain) was sequenced within a study of shared clonotypes between healthy human individuals. At the level of the study: Donors had three CD4 naive, three CD4 memory, two CD8 naive and one CD8 memory plate apiece.

Measured with immunoSEQ multiplex PCR; TCRdb has only the in-frame clones, and not every one. In the table there are around 1,100,000 clones, 60% to 85% of which are singletons. Per germline, CDR1 SEHNR and CDR2 FQNEAQ (reference sequence). V lost 4 bases, J lost 5 bases, and 14 bases lay in between. The CDR3 runs to 14 residues. Study-level points and caveats: Larger richness was generally estimated for naive than memory subsets. The study found lower generation probabilities in non-shared clonotypes than in those shared by all four donors. For naive CD4 cells, roughly 5% of clonotypes were shared across a few donors.

With respect to this clone: The antigen is undetermined.

Sequencing was carried out using memory CD4+ T cells from PBMCs. Subset defined: CD45RA-negative fraction. The receptor comes from a man between 18 and 29 years old in good health. Some clones in this sample may be carry-over from other donors' samples. This sequence joins TRBV7-9 and TRBJ2-5; unclear D gene. CDR3: CASSSFRPGETQYF. CDR3 sequence (DNA): TGTGCCAGCAGCTCGTTCAGGCCCGGGGAGACCCAGTACTTC.